These 28 T cell receptor beta chains were sequenced from one sample in a study of human T cells and chemical hapten exposure (TCRdb year 2021). This sample's time point label indicates: pre-sensitization, week 0. The treatment or condition label, read with the paper, signifies: therapeutic diphenylcyclopropenone sensitization with weekly scalp DPC. The protocol used for the library was RACE. The sequencer listed for this sample is NextSeq 500. The public reads were reprocessed in TCRdb via fastp at Q25 and MiXCR, keeping in-frame beta chains. Entries that share a CDR3 protein sequence are merged under the most common genes and DNA. In all, the sample holds around 300,000 distinct CDR3 sequences, and 4.5% to 7% of those were seen once. The top ten clonotypes cover about 7.7% of the sample. The input for sequencing was whole blood, taken in connection with sensitization to the hapten diphenylcyclopropenone (DPC). These receptors all stem from a young woman with alopecia areata. Some clones in this sample may be carry-over from other donors' samples.

This chain joins TRBV15 and TRBJ1-1; D is perhaps TRBD1 (5 bases). The V end lost 1 base, the J end lost 4 bases, and 16 bases lay between the germline ends. There are 16 residues in the CDR3. CDR1 is LNHNV and CDR2 is YYDKDF in the germline V gene (reference sequence). CDR3 in DNA: TGTGCCACCAGCAGAGCCCGAGGTCTGGGGGGCACTGAAGCTTTCTTT. It codes for CATSRARGLGGTEAFF.

This clonotype occurred a few times. The genes are TRBV12-3 or TRBV12-4 and TRBJ1-4; 10 bases agree with TRBD1. The junction had 3 bases not matched to a gene; V was cut back by 8 bases and J by 6 bases. This CDR3 has 13 residues. DNA for the CDR3: TGTGCCAGCGGGGGGACAGGGGATGAAAAACTGTTTTTT. Translation gives CASGGTGDEKLFF.

This clonotype showed up many times. The genes are TRBV5-1 and TRBJ1-1; unclear D gene. Trimming took off 0 bases at V and 0 bases at J, with 9 bases between the two ends. The CDR3 sequence is 15 residues long. Germline V gene data show CDR1 as SGHRS and CDR2 as YFSETQ. CDR3 nucleotides: TGCGCCAGCAGCTTGGATCTGGCCATGAACACTGAAGCTTTCTTT. It specifies CASSLDLAMNTEAFF.

This rearrangement joins TRBV12-3 or TRBV12-4 to TRBJ2-1, with 10 bases identical to TRBD2. With 3 bases clipped from V and 9 bases from J, the junction kept 5 bases outside the gene matches. The CDR3 loop spans 14 amino acids. The CDR3: CASSFSGGHSEQFF. CDR3 bases: TGTGCCAGCAGTTTTAGCGGGGGGCATAGTGAGCAGTTCTTC.

This clonotype was observed a handful of times. The gene calls are TRBV4-2 and TRBJ1-5; 7 bases line up with TRBD1. CDR3 length: 17 amino acids. The germline V gene has CDR1 LGHNA and CDR2 YNFKEQ. The junction had 11 bases not matched to a gene; V was cut back by 0 bases and J by 6 bases. CDR3 sequence (DNA): TGTGCCAGCAGCCAAGATCGAAGAAGGGGGCTTGGTCAGCCCCAGCATTTT. Amino acid sequence: CASSQDRRRGLGQPQHF.

This clonotype was seen repeatedly, ten times or more. The gene calls are TRBV4-3 and TRBJ2-3; either TRBD1 or TRBD2 may supply D (6 bases each). The CDR3 runs to 18 residues. In germline, CDR1 is LGHNA, CDR2 YSLEER. V lost 1 base and J 0 bases, leaving 17 bases between the germline ends. The DNA for the CDR3 is TGCGCCAGCAGCCAAGGAGTAGCCCGGGGGCTTAGCACAGATACGCAGTATTTT. This codes for CASSQGVARGLSTDTQYF.

V and J are TRBV7-8 and TRBJ1-5; possibly TRBD1 for D (6 bases). The germline gives CDR1 SGHVS, CDR2 FQNEAQ. CDR3 length: 15 amino acids. The V end was cut by 6 bases, the J end by 4 bases, with 16 bases between. The CDR3 loop is CASSKTGSLNQPQHF. The CDR3 DNA reads as TGTGCCAGCAGTAAAACAGGGAGCCTAAATCAGCCCCAGCATTTT. Drawing the rest from reference TRBV7-8 and TRBJ1-5, the complete variable domain is GAGVSQSPRYKVAKRGQDVALRCDPISGHVSLFWYQQALGQGPEFLTYFQNEAQLDKSGLPSDRFFAERPEGSVSTLKIQRTQQEDSAVYLCASSKTGSLNQPQHFGDGTRLSIL.

The sample holds a few counts of this clonotype. The genes are TRBV3-1 and TRBJ2-7; 8 bases are shared with TRBD1. The CDR3 is 15 residues long. The V and J ends lost 3 bases and 6 bases, in that order; junction bases with no gene match: 10. CDR1 is LGHDT and CDR2 is YNNKEL in the germline V gene (reference sequence). As DNA, the CDR3 is TGTGCCAGCAGCCAGCGGAGGACAGGGAAGTCCGAGCAGTACTTC. The encoded protein is CASSQRRTGKSEQYF.

This clonotype occurred a few times. The CDR3 protein is CASSYSTRQPQHF. The CDR3 DNA reads as TGTGCCAGCAGTTACTCGACGCGGCAGCCCCAGCATTTT. This rearrangement joins TRBV6-2 or TRBV6-3 to TRBJ1-5; D is unclear. Germline V lookup: CDR1 MNHEY, CDR2 SVGEGT. This CDR3 is built from 13 residues. Trimming stripped 0 bases from V and 7 bases from J, with 7 bases between.

This clonotype was seen many times. The chain joins TRBV28 to TRBJ2-7, with TRBD1 identical over 7 bases. The CDR3 is made up of 14 amino acids. CDR1 is MDHEN and CDR2 is SYDVKM in the germline V gene. Trimming removed 6 bases from V and 6 bases from J; junction bases left unmatched: 11. The CDR3 region has the DNA TGTGCCAGCAGCACCTTGAGACAGGGACCCGAGCAGTACTTC. This encodes CASSTLRQGPEQYF.

This clonotype has ten or more counts. The chain couples TRBV4-3 to TRBJ1-2; possibly TRBD1 for D (6 bases). CDR3 length equals 13 residues. Germline CDR1 LGHNA, CDR2 YSLEER. V shed 3 bases and J shed 4 bases, with 9 bases lying between them. In nucleotides, the CDR3 is TGCGCCAGCAGCCACAACAGGGCCTATGGCTACACCTTC. Protein sequence: CASSHNRAYGYTF.

This clonotype has a handful of counts. The CDR3 region is CATSDTRLKGSTEAFF. CDR3 nucleotide sequence: TGTGCCACCAGTGATACCCGCTTAAAGGGTTCCACTGAAGCTTTCTTT. The gene calls are TRBV24-1 and TRBJ1-1; D remains unclear. Trimming stripped 3 bases from V and 4 bases from J, with 17 bases between. The CDR3 spans 16 residues. Germline V CDR1 and CDR2: KGHDR, SFDVKD.

A word on this clonotype: This may be a read error, as it is one base from a much larger clone. The genes are TRBV7-2 and TRBJ2-1; the D gene could be TRBD1 or TRBD2 (5 bases each). The germline gives CDR1 SGHTA, CDR2 FQGNSA. CDR3 length: 16 residues. The CDR3: CASSPRGASLYNAQFF. CDR3 in DNA: TGTGCCAGCAGCCCCCGAGGGGCTTCTCTCTACAATGCGCAGTTCTTC.

This clonotype was counted ten times or more. The chain employs TRBV27 and TRBJ2-3; 7 nucleotides align to TRBD2. The junction had 13 bases not matched to a gene; V was cut back by 4 bases and J by 0 bases. Looked up from germline, CDR1 is MNHEY and CDR2 is SMNVEV (reference sequence). The length of the CDR3 is 18 residues. CDR3 sequence reads: CASSYGLWLADSTDTQYF. CDR3 sequence (DNA): TGTGCCAGCAGTTACGGTTTATGGCTAGCGGACAGCACAGATACGCAGTATTTT.

Ten or more counts support this clonotype. The J gene is TRBJ1-5, the V gene TRBV6-2 or TRBV6-3, with D possibly matching TRBD1 (5 bases). Germline CDR1 reads MNHEY; CDR2 reads SVGEGT. Trimming left V 2 bases short and J 6 bases short, with 11 bases between. The CDR3 consists of 14 residues. The CDR3 DNA sequence: TGTGCCAGCAGTTACCACGGGAGGGGTCAGCCCCAGCATTTT. As protein: CASSYHGRGQPQHF.

This clonotype was found many times. The rearrangement joins TRBV4-3 to TRBJ1-6; TRBD1 might be the D (5 bases). Germline V lookup: CDR1 LGHNA, CDR2 YSLEER. V lost 2 bases and J 4 bases, leaving 9 bases between the germline ends. The CDR3 has 15 residues. The CDR3 protein is CASSQLGDYNSPLHF. CDR3 in DNA: TGCGCCAGCAGCCAACTAGGGGATTATAATTCACCCCTCCACTTT.

This clonotype was seen repeatedly, ten times or more. V gene TRBV20-1 combines with J gene TRBJ2-3; the match to TRBD2 covers 9 bases. V lost 0 bases and J lost 5; bases outside the gene matches: 6. Looked up from germline, CDR1 is DFQATT and CDR2 is SNEGSKA (reference sequence). The length of the CDR3 is 15 residues. The DNA for the CDR3 is TGCAGTGCTAGAGACCGCGGGGGGGCCGTAGATACGCAGTATTTT. Protein sequence: CSARDRGGAVDTQYF.

The chain uses TRBV25-1 and TRBJ1-4; D might be TRBD1 (6 bases). Germline assignment: CDR1 MGHDK and CDR2 SYGVNS. This CDR3 comprises 14 residues. Trimming took 1 base from V and 7 from J, leaving 10 bases between them. The CDR3 DNA reads TGTGCCAGCAGTGAATCAGGGGTTGTTGAAAAACTGTTTTTT. Translated, it gives CASSESGVVEKLFF.

At least ten counts were recorded for this clonotype. This rearrangement joins TRBV7-9 to TRBJ1-5, with TRBD1 matching over 12 bases. The germline gives CDR1 SEHNR, CDR2 FQNEAQ (reference sequence). The CDR3 runs to 15 residues. After removal of 3 bases from V and 6 bases from J, the junction contained 3 bases not matched to a gene. As DNA, the CDR3 is TGTGCCAGCAGCTTGGGACAGGGGGCGATTCAGCCCCAGCATTTT. Protein product: CASSLGQGAIQPQHF. The complete variable domain, with remaining parts taken from reference TRBV7-9 and TRBJ1-5, reads DTGVSQNPRHKITKRGQNVTFRCDPISEHNRLYWYRQTLGQGPEFLTYFQNEAQLEKSRLLSDRFSAERPKGSFSTLEIQRTEQGDSAMYLCASSLGQGAIQPQHFGDGTRLSIL.

This clonotype was counted many times. This sequence joins TRBV4-3 and TRBJ2-1; tentative D call: TRBD1 (5 bases). Trimming cost V 5 bases and J 8 bases, with 13 bases left between them. This CDR3 is 13 amino acids long. From germline, CDR1 is LGHNA and CDR2 YSLEER. Here the CDR3 reads CASSARQSDEQFF. CDR3 DNA sequence: TGCGCCAGCAGCGCCCGACAGTCTGATGAGCAGTTCTTC.

A few counts support this clonotype. The genes are TRBV20-1 and TRBJ1-4, with D maybe TRBD1 (6 bases). Trimming took off 4 bases at V and 8 bases at J, with 14 bases between the two ends. This CDR3 contains 13 residues. CDR1 and CDR2 from the germline V gene are DFQATT and SNEGSKA (reference sequence). This CDR3 reads CSATLGGGEKLFF. CDR3 bases: TGCAGTGCTACCCTAGGGGGAGGGGAAAAACTGTTTTTT.

In its sample, this clonotype was seen a few times. The chain couples TRBV18 to TRBJ1-1, with D unresolved. V dropped 0 bases and J dropped 2 bases, with 4 bases sitting between them. The germline V gene encodes CDR1 KGHSH and CDR2 LQKENI. This CDR3 spans 13 amino acids. CDR3 nucleotides: TGTGCCAGCTCACCACCCTCCAACACTGAAGCTTTCTTT. Encoded protein: CASSPPSNTEAFF.

This clonotype was detected a few times. The chain recombines TRBV6-1 with TRBJ1-5; 8 positions match TRBD1. V was clipped by 6 bases and J by 1 base; unmatched bases: 11. The CDR3 loop spans 17 amino acids. Looked up from germline, CDR1 is MNHNS and CDR2 is SASEGT. CDR3 residues: CASSQGQGDSSNQPQHF. In DNA, the CDR3 is TGTGCCAGCAGCCAAGGACAGGGCGACTCCAGCAATCAGCCCCAGCATTTT.

This clonotype was detected only a few times. The rearrangement links TRBV4-1 to TRBJ1-5, with TRBD1 identical over 8 bases. The CDR3 is 15 amino acids. CDR1 and CDR2 (germline): MGHRA, YSYEKL. J lost 4 bases, V lost 5 bases, and 7 bases had no gene match. DNA for the CDR3: TGCGCCAGCAGCAGGGGGACAGGTTCAAATCAGCCCCAGCATTTT. The encoded protein is CASSRGTGSNQPQHF.

This clonotype has just one count. This chain uses TRBV10-3 with TRBJ1-1; D is uncertain. V was pared by 0 bases and J by 0 bases, with 8 bases between. CDR1 ENHRY and CDR2 SYGVKD come from the germline V gene. CDR3 length: 15 amino acids. CDR3 protein: CAISESTVLNTEAFF. The CDR3 DNA sequence: TGTGCCATCAGTGAGTCGACGGTACTGAACACTGAAGCTTTCTTT.

This clonotype has just a few counts. The genes are TRBV12-3 or TRBV12-4 and TRBJ2-1; unclear D gene. The CDR3 spans 14 residues. V lost 8 bases and J 0 bases, leaving 11 bases between the germline ends. The CDR3 loop reads CASASSSSYNEQFF. The CDR3 region has the DNA TGTGCCAGCGCATCTTCGAGCTCCTACAATGAGCAGTTCTTC.

This clonotype was seen at least ten times. The chain combines TRBV15 with TRBJ1-1; D not certain. V was pared by 0 bases and J by 4 bases, with 12 bases between. Germline V gene lookup returns CDR1 LNHNV and CDR2 YYDKDF (reference sequence). The CDR3 has 15 residues. This CDR3 reads CATSRDGEGTTEAFF. Written as DNA, the CDR3 is TGTGCCACCAGCAGAGATGGGGAGGGTACCACTGAAGCTTTCTTT.

This clonotype was detected a few times. The V call is TRBV5-4, the J call TRBJ1-3, with 11 positions matching TRBD1. Trimming at V came to 2 bases and at J to 6 bases, leaving 7 bases not matched to a gene. CDR3 length: 16 residues. Germline CDR1 SGHNT, CDR2 YYREEE (reference sequence). CDR3 sequence: CASSFFLGQGANTIYF. The CDR3 nucleotides read TGTGCCAGCAGCTTCTTTCTTGGACAGGGGGCAAACACCATATATTTT.